This entry lists 15 T cell receptor beta chains sequenced from one sample in a study of vaccination effects on CD4 cells after COVID-19. Clones were read by immunoSEQ multiplex PCR, and TCRdb kept only the in-frame ones, dropping some. The sample includes around 24,000 clones, around 76% seen only once; the top ten take 15% to 20%. Before sequencing took place, the ViraFEST assay used viral peptide pools to expand antigen-specific CD4+ T cells. Isolating CD4+ T cells followed roughly ten days of culture. Infection with SARS-CoV-2 occurred in the person between March and December 2020, and PCR confirmed it. Which antigens these TCRs recognize remains unknown. This material consisted of CD4+ T cells from PBMCs cultured with SARS-CoV-2 spike peptides, taken before COVID-19 vaccination. The receptors derive from a human donor who had a prior SARS-CoV-2 infection.

This chain connects TRBV7-3 to TRBJ2-1, with 10 nucleotides matching TRBD2. The V segment lost 1 base and the J segment 5 bases; nucleotides outside the gene matches: 5. Germline assignment: CDR1 SGHTA and CDR2 FQGTGA. The CDR3 is made up of 16 amino acids. As DNA, the CDR3 is TGTGCCAGCAGCTTAAGGGTTCTAGCGGGGGACAATGAGCAGTTCTTC. Its protein product is CASSLRVLAGDNEQFF.

V and J are TRBV19 and TRBJ1-2, with D possibly TRBD1 on 5 matching bases. Germline V gene data show CDR1 as LNHDA and CDR2 as SQIVND (reference sequence). V lost 3 bases and J lost 4, with 12 bases in between. The CDR3 loop spans 14 amino acids. The CDR3, as DNA: TGTGCCAGTAGTATTCAGGGAGTAGTCTATGGCTACACCTTC. Translated: CASSIQGVVYGYTF.

V and J are TRBV10-3 and TRBJ2-7; possibly TRBD1 for D (6 bases). The CDR3 length is 14 residues. Germline CDR1 and CDR2: ENHRY and SYGVKD. V was shortened by 2 bases and J by 8 bases, with 16 bases between the two germline ends. Here the CDR3 DNA reads TGTGCCATCAGTGAGCCGGACAGACAGGTGCAGCAGTACTTC. Translating gives CAISEPDRQVQQYF.

The rearrangement uses TRBV5-1 and TRBJ2-7; tentatively, D is TRBD1 (5 bases). The CDR3 spans 14 residues. Germline V CDR1 and CDR2: SGHRS, YFSETQ. Trimming pared 2 bases from V and 2 bases from J, leaving 11 bases between. This chain's CDR3 is CASSFAGPTYEQYF. CDR3 DNA: TGCGCCAGCAGCTTCGCAGGGCCAACCTACGAGCAGTACTTC. The variable domain in full, completed from reference TRBV5-1 and TRBJ2-7, reads KAGVTQTPRYLIKTRGQQVTLSCSPISGHRSVSWYQQTPGQGLQFLFEYFSETQRNKGNFPGRFSGRQFSNSRSEMNVSTLELGDSALYLCASSFAGPTYEQYFGPGTRLTVT.

The chain employs TRBV5-8 and TRBJ1-5; no reliable D call. CDR3 length: 16 amino acids. Looked up from germline, CDR1 is SGHTS and CDR2 is YDEGEE. V was trimmed by 0 bases and J by 0 bases, leaving 10 bases between them. DNA of the CDR3: TGTGCCAGCAGCTTGGCCTTCAGGTATAGCAATCAGCCCCAGCATTTT. It translates to CASSLAFRYSNQPQHF.

The CDR3 sequence: CASNTGLGELFF. DNA for the CDR3: TGTGCCAGCAACACGGGGCTGGGGGAGCTGTTTTTT. The chain couples TRBV7-8 to TRBJ2-2; the D gene could be TRBD1 or TRBD2 (5 bases each). CDR1 and CDR2 from the germline V gene are SGHVS and FQNEAQ. V dropped 7 bases and J dropped 8 bases, with 11 bases sitting between them. CDR3 length: 12 residues.

The chain links TRBV6-1 to TRBJ2-7; no reliable D call. Per the germline V gene, CDR1 is MNHNS and CDR2 is SASEGT. Trimming took off 1 base at V and 7 bases at J, with 20 bases between the two ends. The CDR3 loop spans 16 amino acids. The CDR3, as DNA: TGTGCCAGCAGTGAAGAGCTCCGACCCCCCCCGTGGGAGCAGTACTTC. It encodes CASSEELRPPPWEQYF.

This rearrangement joins TRBV19 to TRBJ2-3; D remains ambiguous. The CDR3 runs to 14 residues. Trimming removed 3 bases at V and 1 base at J, with 8 bases between. Germline CDR1 is LNHDA and CDR2 is SQIVND (reference sequence). The CDR3 region has the DNA TGTGCCAGTAGTATTCAGGTCGGCACAGATACGCAGTATTTT. Translating gives CASSIQVGTDTQYF.

This clone was found a few times. The chain joins TRBV6-2 or TRBV6-3 to TRBJ1-5, with D tentatively TRBD1 (5 bases). The V end lost 2 bases, the J end lost 6 bases, and 14 bases lay between the germline ends. The CDR3 sequence is 15 residues long. Germline V CDR1 and CDR2: MNHEY, SVGEGT. The CDR3 region is CASSYGGVLGQPQHF. In DNA form, the CDR3 reads TGTGCCAGCAGTTACGGAGGGGTTTTAGGTCAGCCCCAGCATTTT.

By proportion, this clone is medium-sized. The chain is built from TRBV27 and TRBJ1-2; 8 bases are shared with TRBD1. CDR1 and CDR2 from the germline V gene are MNHEY and SMNVEV (reference sequence). Trimming removed 3 bases from V and 3 bases from J; junction bases left unmatched: 6. There are 15 residues in the CDR3. In DNA, the CDR3 is TGTGCCAGCAGTTTGTCTCCAGGGGGCTACTATGGCTACACCTTC. Its protein is CASSLSPGGYYGYTF.

The DNA for the CDR3 is TGTGCCAGCAGCGATCCGGGACAGGGGGGCCTCGGGCAGTTCTTC. Translation: CASSDPGQGGLGQFF. This chain uses TRBV5-4 with TRBJ2-1, with 11 bases that match TRBD1. Germline lookup yields CDR1 SGHNT and CDR2 YYREEE (reference sequence). CDR3 size: 15 residues. Trimming removed 4 bases from V and 12 bases from J; junction bases left unmatched: 12. Filled out from reference TRBV5-4 and TRBJ2-1, the complete variable domain reads ETGVTQSPTHLIKTRGQQVTLRCSSQSGHNTVSWYQQALGQGPQFIFQYYREEENGRGNFPPRFSGLQFPNYSSELNVNALELDDSALYLCASSDPGQGGLGQFFGPGTRLTVL.

The chain couples TRBV7-2 to TRBJ1-2, with a possible D match to TRBD1 (5 bases). The germline V gene has CDR1 SGHTA and CDR2 FQGNSA. The CDR3 extends over 14 amino acids. V was shortened by 2 bases and J by 4 bases, with 11 bases between the two germline ends. For the CDR3, the DNA is TGTGCCAGCAGCTTAAATGCCGGGGGCTATGGCTACACCTTC. Its translation: CASSLNAGGYGYTF.

The genes are TRBV28 and TRBJ2-7; 12 positions agree with TRBD2. Germline loops: CDR1 MDHEN, CDR2 SYDVKM. The CDR3 is made up of 15 amino acids. The trim removed 6 bases at V and 2 bases at J, leaving 5 bases unmatched. In DNA form, the CDR3 reads TGTGCCAGCAGCCCTCTAGCGGGAGGGACCTACGAGCAGTACTTC. Its translation is CASSPLAGGTYEQYF.

This sequence joins TRBV5-8 and TRBJ2-2; 8 bases match TRBD2. Germline V gene lookup returns CDR1 SGHTS and CDR2 YDEGEE. J was trimmed by 7 bases and V by 0 bases; bases with no gene match: 8. The CDR3 spans 16 residues. CDR3 amino acids: CASSLAGTRYVGELFF. The CDR3 DNA is TGTGCCAGCAGCTTGGCCGGGACTAGATATGTCGGGGAGCTGTTTTTT.

Regarding this clone: A junction end diverges from the germline sequence, so it may reflect a read error. V and J are TRBV7-2 and TRBJ2-6; D remains ambiguous. CDR3 length equals 14 residues. Germline values: CDR1 SGHTA, CDR2 FQGNSA. The CDR3 region is CASSLASNSRLTSF. The CDR3 DNA follows: TGTGCCAGCAGCTTAGCCTCGAACAGCCGATTAACGTCTTTC.